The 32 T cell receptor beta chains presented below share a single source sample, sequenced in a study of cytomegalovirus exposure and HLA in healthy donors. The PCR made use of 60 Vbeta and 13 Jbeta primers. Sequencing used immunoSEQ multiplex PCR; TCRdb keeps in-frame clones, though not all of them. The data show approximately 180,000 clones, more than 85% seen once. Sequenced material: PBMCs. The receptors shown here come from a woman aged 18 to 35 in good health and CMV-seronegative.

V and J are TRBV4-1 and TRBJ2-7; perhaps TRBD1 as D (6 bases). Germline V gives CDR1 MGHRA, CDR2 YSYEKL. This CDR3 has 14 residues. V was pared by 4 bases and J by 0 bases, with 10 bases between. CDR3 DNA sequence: TGCGCCAGCAGCCCGACAGGCAGCTCCTACGAGCAGTACTTC. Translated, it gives CASSPTGSSYEQYF.

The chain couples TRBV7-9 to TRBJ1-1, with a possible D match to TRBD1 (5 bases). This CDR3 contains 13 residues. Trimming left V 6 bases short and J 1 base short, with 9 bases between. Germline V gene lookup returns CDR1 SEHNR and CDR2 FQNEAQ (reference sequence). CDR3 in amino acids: CASSYQGNTEAFF. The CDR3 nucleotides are TGTGCCAGCAGTTATCAGGGGAACACTGAAGCTTTCTTT.

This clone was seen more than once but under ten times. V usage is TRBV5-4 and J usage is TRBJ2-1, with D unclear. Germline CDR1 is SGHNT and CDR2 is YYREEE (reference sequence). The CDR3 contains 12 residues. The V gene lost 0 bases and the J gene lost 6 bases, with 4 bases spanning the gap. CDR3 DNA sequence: TGTGCCAGCAGCTTGGATCTCAATGAGCAGTTCTTC. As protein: CASSLDLNEQFF.

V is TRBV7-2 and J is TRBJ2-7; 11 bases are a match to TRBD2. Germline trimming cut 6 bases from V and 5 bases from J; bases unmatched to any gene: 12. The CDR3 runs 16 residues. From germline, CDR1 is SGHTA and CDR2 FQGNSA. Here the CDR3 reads CASRSELAGDWDEQYF. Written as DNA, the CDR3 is TGTGCCAGCAGGTCGGAACTAGCGGGAGATTGGGACGAGCAGTACTTC.

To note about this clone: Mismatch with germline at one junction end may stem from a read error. The CDR3 is CSSSFGLAGGDEQFF. The DNA of the CDR3 is TGTTCCAGCAGCTTTGGTCTAGCGGGAGGGGATGAGCAGTTCTTC. The rearrangement links TRBV7-9 to TRBJ2-1, with 12 bases fitting TRBD2. This CDR3 is 15 amino acids long. Germline assignment: CDR1 SEHNR and CDR2 FQNEAQ (reference sequence). The complete variable domain, with remaining parts taken from reference TRBV7-9 and TRBJ2-1, reads DTGVSQNPRHKITKRGQNVTFRCDPISEHNRLYWYRQTLGQGPEFLTYFQNEAQLEKSRLLSDRFSAERPKGSFSTLEIQRTEQGDSAMYLCSSSFGLAGGDEQFFGPGTRLTVL.

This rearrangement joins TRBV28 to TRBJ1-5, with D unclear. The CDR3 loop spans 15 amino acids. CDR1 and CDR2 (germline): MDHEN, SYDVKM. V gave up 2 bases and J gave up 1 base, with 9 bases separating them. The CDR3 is CASSLIVLSNQPQHF. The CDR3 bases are TGTGCCAGCAGTTTAATTGTGCTAAGCAATCAGCCCCAGCATTTT.

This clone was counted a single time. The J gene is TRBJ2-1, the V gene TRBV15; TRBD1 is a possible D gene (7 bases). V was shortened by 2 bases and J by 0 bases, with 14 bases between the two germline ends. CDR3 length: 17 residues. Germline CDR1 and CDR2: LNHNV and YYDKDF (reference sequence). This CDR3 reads CATSRLRGASSYNEQFF. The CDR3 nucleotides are TGTGCCACCAGCAGACTCAGGGGGGCCAGCTCCTACAATGAGCAGTTCTTC.

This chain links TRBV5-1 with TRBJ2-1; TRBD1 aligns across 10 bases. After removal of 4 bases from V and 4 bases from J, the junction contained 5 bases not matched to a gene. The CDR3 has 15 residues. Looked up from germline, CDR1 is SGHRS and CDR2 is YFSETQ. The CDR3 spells CASSPGQGYYNEQFF. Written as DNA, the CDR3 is TGCGCCAGCAGCCCGGGACAGGGGTATTACAATGAGCAGTTCTTC. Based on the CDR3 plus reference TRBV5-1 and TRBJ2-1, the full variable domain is KAGVTQTPRYLIKTRGQQVTLSCSPISGHRSVSWYQQTPGQGLQFLFEYFSETQRNKGNFPGRFSGRQFSNSRSEMNVSTLELGDSALYLCASSPGQGYYNEQFFGPGTRLTVL.

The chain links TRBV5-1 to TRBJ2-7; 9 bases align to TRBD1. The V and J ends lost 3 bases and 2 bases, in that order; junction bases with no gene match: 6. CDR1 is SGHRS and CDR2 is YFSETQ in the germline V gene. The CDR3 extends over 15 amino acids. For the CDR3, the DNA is TGCGCCAGCAGCTGGGGACAGGGTGGGGCCTACGAGCAGTACTTC. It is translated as CASSWGQGGAYEQYF.

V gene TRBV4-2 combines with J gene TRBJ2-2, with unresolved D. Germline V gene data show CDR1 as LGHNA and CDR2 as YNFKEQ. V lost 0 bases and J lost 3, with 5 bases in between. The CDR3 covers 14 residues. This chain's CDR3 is CASSQDQYTGELFF. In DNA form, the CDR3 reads TGTGCCAGCAGCCAAGACCAGTACACCGGGGAGCTGTTTTTT.

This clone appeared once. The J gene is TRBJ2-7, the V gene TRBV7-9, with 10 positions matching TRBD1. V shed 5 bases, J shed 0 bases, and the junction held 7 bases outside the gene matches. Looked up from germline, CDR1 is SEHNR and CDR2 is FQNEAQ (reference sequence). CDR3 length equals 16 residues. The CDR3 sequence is CASSGGWDRGSYEQYF. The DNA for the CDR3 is TGTGCCAGCAGCGGGGGGTGGGACAGGGGCTCCTACGAGCAGTACTTC.

DNA of the CDR3: TGTGCCAGCAGTAGTAGGACACCGCAAGAGACCCAGTACTTC. Amino acid sequence: CASSSRTPQETQYF. The rearrangement joins TRBV27 to TRBJ2-5, with D possibly TRBD1 on 5 matching bases. Germline loops: CDR1 MNHEY, CDR2 SMNVEV (reference sequence). Trimming shortened V by 5 bases and J by 2 bases, and 12 bases separated the two germline ends. The CDR3 contains 14 residues.

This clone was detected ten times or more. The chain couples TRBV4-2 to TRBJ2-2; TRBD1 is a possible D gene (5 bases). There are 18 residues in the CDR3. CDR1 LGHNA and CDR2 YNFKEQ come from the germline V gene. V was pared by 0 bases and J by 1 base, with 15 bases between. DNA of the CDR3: TGTGCCAGCAGCCAAGAATCTCTCCTAGGACAGAACACCGGGGAGCTGTTTTTT. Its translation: CASSQESLLGQNTGELFF.

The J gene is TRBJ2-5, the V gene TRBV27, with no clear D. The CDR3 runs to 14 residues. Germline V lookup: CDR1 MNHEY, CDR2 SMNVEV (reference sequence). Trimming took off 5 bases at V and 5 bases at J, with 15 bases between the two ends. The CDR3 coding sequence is TGTGCCAGCAGTCCCAGGCAGGATGGCGAGACCCAGTACTTC. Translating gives CASSPRQDGETQYF.

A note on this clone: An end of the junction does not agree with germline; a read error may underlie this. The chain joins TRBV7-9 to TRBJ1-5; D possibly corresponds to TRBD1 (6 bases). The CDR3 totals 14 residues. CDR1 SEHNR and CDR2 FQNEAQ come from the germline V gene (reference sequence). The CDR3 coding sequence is TGTTCCAGCAGCCGCAGGGGAACGGGTCAGCCCCAGCATTTT. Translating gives CSSSRRGTGQPQHF.

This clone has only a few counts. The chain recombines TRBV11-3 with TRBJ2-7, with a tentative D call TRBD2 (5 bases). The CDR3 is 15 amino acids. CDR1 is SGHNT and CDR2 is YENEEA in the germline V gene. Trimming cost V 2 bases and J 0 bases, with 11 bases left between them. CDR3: CASSLNSVDSYEQYF. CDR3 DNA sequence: TGTGCCAGCAGCTTAAATAGCGTGGACTCCTACGAGCAGTACTTC. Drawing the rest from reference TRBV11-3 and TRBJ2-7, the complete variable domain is EAGVVQSPRYKIIEKKQPVAFWCNPISGHNTLYWYLQNLGQGPELLIRYENEEAVDDSQLPKDRFSAERLKGVDSTLKIQPAELGDSAVYLCASSLNSVDSYEQYFGPGTRLTVT.

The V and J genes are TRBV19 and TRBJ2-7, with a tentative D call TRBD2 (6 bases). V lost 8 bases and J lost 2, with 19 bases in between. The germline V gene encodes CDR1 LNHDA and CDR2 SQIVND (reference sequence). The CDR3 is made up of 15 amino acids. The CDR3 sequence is CASQSGEGVTYEQYF. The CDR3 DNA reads TGTGCCAGTCAGTCGGGAGAAGGGGTAACCTACGAGCAGTACTTC.

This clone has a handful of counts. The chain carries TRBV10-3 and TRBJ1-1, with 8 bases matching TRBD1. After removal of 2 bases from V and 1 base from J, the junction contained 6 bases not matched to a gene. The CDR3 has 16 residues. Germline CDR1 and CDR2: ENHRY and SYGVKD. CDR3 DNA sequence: TGTGCCATCAGTGAGACCCGGACAGGGCGGAACACTGAAGCTTTCTTT. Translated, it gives CAISETRTGRNTEAFF.

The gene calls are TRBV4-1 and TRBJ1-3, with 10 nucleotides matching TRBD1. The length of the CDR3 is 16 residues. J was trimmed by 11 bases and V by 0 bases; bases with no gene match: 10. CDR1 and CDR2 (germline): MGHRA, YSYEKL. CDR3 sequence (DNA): TGCGCCAGCAGCCAAGAAGAGGACAGGGGGAGAAGCGCCATATATTTT. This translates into CASSQEEDRGRSAIYF.

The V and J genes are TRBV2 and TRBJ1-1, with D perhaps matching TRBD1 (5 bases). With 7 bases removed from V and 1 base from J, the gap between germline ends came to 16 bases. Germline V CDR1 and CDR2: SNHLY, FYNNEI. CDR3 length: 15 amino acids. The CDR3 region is CASTLRLGGNTEAFF. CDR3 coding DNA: TGTGCCAGCACCCTTAGGCTGGGGGGGAACACTGAAGCTTTCTTT.

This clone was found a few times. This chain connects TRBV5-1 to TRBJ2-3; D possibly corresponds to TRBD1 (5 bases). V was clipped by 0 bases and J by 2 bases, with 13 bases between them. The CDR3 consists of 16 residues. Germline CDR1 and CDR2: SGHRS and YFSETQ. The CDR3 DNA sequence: TGCGCCAGCAGCTTGGATACAGGCCAGTTCACAGATACGCAGTATTTT. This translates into CASSLDTGQFTDTQYF.

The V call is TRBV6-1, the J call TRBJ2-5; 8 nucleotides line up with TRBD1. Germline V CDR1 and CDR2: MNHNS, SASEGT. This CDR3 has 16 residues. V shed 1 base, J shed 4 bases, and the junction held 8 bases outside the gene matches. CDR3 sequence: CASSEEGQGWGETQYF. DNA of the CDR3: TGTGCCAGCAGTGAAGAAGGACAGGGATGGGGAGAGACCCAGTACTTC.

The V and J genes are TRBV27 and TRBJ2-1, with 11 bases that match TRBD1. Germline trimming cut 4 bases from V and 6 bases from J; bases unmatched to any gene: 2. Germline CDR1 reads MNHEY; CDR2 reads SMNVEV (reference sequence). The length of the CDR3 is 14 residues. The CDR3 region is CASSWTGGLNEQFF. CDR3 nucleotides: TGTGCCAGCAGTTGGACAGGGGGCCTCAATGAGCAGTTCTTC.

CDR3 sequence (DNA): TGTGCCAGCAGCATGACAGGGTCAGGATATGGCTACACCTTC. Its protein product is CASSMTGSGYGYTF. The V gene is TRBV27, the J gene TRBJ1-2; 7 nucleotides match TRBD1. Per the germline V gene, CDR1 is MNHEY and CDR2 is SMNVEV (reference sequence). With V trimmed by 6 bases and J by 5 bases, 9 bases remained unmatched. This CDR3 has 14 residues.

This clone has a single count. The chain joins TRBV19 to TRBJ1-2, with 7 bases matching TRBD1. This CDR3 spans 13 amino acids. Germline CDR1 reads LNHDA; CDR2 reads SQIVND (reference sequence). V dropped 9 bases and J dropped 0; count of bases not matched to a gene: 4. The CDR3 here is CASRQGPNYGYTF. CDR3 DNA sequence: TGTGCCAGCCGACAGGGCCCTAACTATGGCTACACCTTC.

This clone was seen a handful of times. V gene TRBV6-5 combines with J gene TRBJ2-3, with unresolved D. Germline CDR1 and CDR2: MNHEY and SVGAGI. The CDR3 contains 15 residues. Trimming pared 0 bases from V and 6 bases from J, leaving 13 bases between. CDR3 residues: CASSYSSRLVDTQYF. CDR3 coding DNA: TGTGCCAGCAGTTACTCGTCGAGATTAGTGGATACGCAGTATTTT.

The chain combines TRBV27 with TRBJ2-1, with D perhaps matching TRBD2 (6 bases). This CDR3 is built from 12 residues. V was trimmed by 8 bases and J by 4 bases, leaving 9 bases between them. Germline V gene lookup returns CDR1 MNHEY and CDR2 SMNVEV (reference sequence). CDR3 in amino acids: CASRERYNEQFF. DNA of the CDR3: TGTGCCAGCCGGGAGAGGTACAATGAGCAGTTCTTC.

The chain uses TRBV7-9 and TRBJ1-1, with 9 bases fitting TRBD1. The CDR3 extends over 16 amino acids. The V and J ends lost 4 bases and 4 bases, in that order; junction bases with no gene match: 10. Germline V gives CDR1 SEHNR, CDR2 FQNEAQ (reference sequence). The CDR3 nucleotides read TGTGCCAGCAGCTACCGGGACAGGGTCGGCGGCACTGAAGCTTTCTTT. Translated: CASSYRDRVGGTEAFF.

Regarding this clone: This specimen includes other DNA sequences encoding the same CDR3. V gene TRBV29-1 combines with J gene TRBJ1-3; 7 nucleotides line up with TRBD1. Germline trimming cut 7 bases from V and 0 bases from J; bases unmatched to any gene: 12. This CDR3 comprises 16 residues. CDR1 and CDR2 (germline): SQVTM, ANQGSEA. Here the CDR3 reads CSASRQGSHSGNTIYF. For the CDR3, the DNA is TGCAGCGCCTCCAGACAGGGCTCTCACTCTGGAAACACCATATATTTT.

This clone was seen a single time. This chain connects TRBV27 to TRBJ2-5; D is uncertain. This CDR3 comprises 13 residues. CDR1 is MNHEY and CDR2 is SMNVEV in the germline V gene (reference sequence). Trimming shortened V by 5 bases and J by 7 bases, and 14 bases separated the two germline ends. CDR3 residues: CASSPSMTGTQYF. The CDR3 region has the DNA TGTGCCAGCAGTCCCTCCATGACGGGGACCCAGTACTTC.

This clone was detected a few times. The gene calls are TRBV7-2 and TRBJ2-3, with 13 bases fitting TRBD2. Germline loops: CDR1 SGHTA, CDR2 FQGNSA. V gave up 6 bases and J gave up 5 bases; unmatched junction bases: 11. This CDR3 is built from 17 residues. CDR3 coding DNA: TGTGCCAGCAGTTTACATGGGACTAGCGGGGCGGGAGATACGCAGTATTTT. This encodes CASSLHGTSGAGDTQYF.

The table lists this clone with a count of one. Here the CDR3 reads CASSPPPTNTGELFF. The CDR3 DNA reads as TGTGCCAGCTCACCCCCCCCCACGAACACCGGGGAGCTGTTTTTT. The V and J genes are TRBV18 and TRBJ2-2; D is uncertain. The CDR3 totals 15 residues. Trimming cost V 3 bases and J 0 bases, with 8 bases left between them. The germline V gene has CDR1 KGHSH and CDR2 LQKENI.